Each of the 22 T cell receptor beta chains below was sequenced from the same sample in a study of OX40 agonist ivuxolimab in advanced cancers. Profiling relied on immunoSEQ multiplex PCR, and the TCRdb table lists in-frame clones only, not all of them. This sample has tens of thousands of clones; less than 90% occur once, and the top ten carry 0.75% to 1%. This specimen was CD4+ or CD8+ T cells sorted from blood, taken in a trial of the OX40 agonist ivuxolimab. The receptors shown here come from an adult with an advanced solid tumor such as melanoma, head and neck, liver or kidney cancer.

The chain carries TRBV6-5 and TRBJ2-3; D assignment may be TRBD1 or TRBD2 (6 bases each). The germline V gene has CDR1 MNHEY and CDR2 SVGAGI. V was cut by 0 bases and J by 4 bases, with 11 bases left in between. This CDR3 is built from 15 residues. CDR3 in DNA: TGTGCCAGCAGTTACTCGGGGGGCAAGCCAGATACGCAGTATTTT. Its protein product is CASSYSGGKPDTQYF.

The chain is built from TRBV7-7 and TRBJ2-5, with TRBD2 matching over 9 bases. This CDR3 comprises 16 residues. Germline lookup yields CDR1 SSHAT and CDR2 FNYEAQ (reference sequence). With V trimmed by 5 bases and J by 5 bases, 12 bases remained unmatched. CDR3 protein: CASSPLAGGPGETQYF. Written as DNA, the CDR3 is TGTGCCAGCAGCCCGTTGGCGGGGGGGCCGGGGGAGACCCAGTACTTC.

The chain carries TRBV2 and TRBJ2-7, with TRBD1 identical over 9 bases. The CDR3 totals 13 residues. After removal of 8 bases from V and 6 bases from J, the junction contained 8 bases not matched to a gene. Per germline, CDR1 SNHLY and CDR2 FYNNEI. CDR3 nucleotide sequence: TGTGCCAGCCGACCGGGACAGGGAGGCGAGCAGTACTTC. Its translation: CASRPGQGGEQYF.

This clone appeared a few times. This chain uses TRBV18 with TRBJ1-5; D uncertain. The CDR3 runs 13 residues. V gave up 3 bases and J gave up 1 base, with 4 bases separating them. Germline V gives CDR1 KGHSH, CDR2 LQKENI. The CDR3 sequence: CASSPASNQPQHF. The DNA of the CDR3 is TGTGCCAGCTCACCCGCCAGCAATCAGCCCCAGCATTTT.

CDR3 protein: CASSVVPGGEQYF. The CDR3 DNA reads TGTGCCAGCAGCGTAGTCCCGGGGGGCGAGCAGTACTTC. This rearrangement joins TRBV9 to TRBJ2-7; 7 nucleotides align to TRBD2. This CDR3 is 13 amino acids long. CDR1 is SGDLS and CDR2 is YYNGEE in the germline V gene. J was trimmed by 6 bases and V by 0 bases; bases with no gene match: 3.

V is TRBV7-2 and J is TRBJ1-6, with D possibly TRBD1 on 6 matching bases. The CDR3 runs to 15 residues. Germline CDR1 is SGHTA and CDR2 is FQGNSA. Trimming shortened V by 5 bases and J by 9 bases, and 17 bases separated the two germline ends. The CDR3 sequence is CASSTAGGRVSPLHF. The DNA of the CDR3 is TGTGCCAGCAGCACCGCGGGGGGCCGAGTTTCACCCCTCCACTTT.

The rearrangement links TRBV30 to TRBJ1-1; no definite D call. V was pared by 1 base and J by 0 bases, with 18 bases between. From germline, CDR1 is GTSNPN and CDR2 SVGIG (reference sequence). CDR3 length: 17 amino acids. This CDR3 is CAWSGLGPERVNTEAFF. For the CDR3, the DNA is TGTGCCTGGAGTGGACTAGGGCCAGAAAGAGTGAACACTGAAGCTTTCTTT.

This sequence joins TRBV7-6 and TRBJ2-5; no reliable D call. Germline V lookup: CDR1 SGHVS, CDR2 FNYEAQ. Trimming cost V 5 bases and J 5 bases, with 9 bases left between them. The CDR3 totals 12 residues. For the CDR3, the DNA is TGTGCCAGCAGCCCTTATAGGGAGACCCAGTACTTC. Protein: CASSPYRETQYF.

The chain recombines TRBV20-1 with TRBJ2-7, with unresolved D. V gave up 3 bases and J gave up 3 bases, with 6 bases separating them. CDR3 size: 11 residues. The germline gives CDR1 DFQATT, CDR2 SNEGSKA (reference sequence). CDR3 residues: CSASALYEQYF. CDR3 nucleotide sequence: TGCAGTGCTAGTGCACTCTACGAGCAGTACTTC.

The chain couples TRBV18 to TRBJ1-5; TRBD1 is a possible D gene (5 bases). Trimming shortened V by 6 bases and J by 5 bases, and 11 bases separated the two germline ends. Germline assignment: CDR1 KGHSH and CDR2 LQKENI. The CDR3 has 13 amino acids. In nucleotides, the CDR3 is TGTGCCAGCTCTGCGAGAGGGGATCAGCCCCAGCATTTT. As protein: CASSARGDQPQHF.

V and J are TRBV18 and TRBJ1-6; 8 bases line up with TRBD1. V dropped 4 bases and J dropped 9; count of bases not matched to a gene: 11. Germline V gene data show CDR1 as KGHSH and CDR2 as LQKENI. CDR3 length: 16 amino acids. CDR3 region: CASSRTAGGDGSPLHF. For the CDR3, the DNA is TGTGCCAGCTCACGGACCGCAGGGGGCGATGGTTCACCCCTCCACTTT. Combining the CDR3 with reference TRBV18 and TRBJ1-6 gives the whole variable domain NAGVMQNPRHLVRRRGQEARLRCSPMKGHSHVYWYRQLPEEGLKFMVYLQKENIIDESGMPKERFSAEFPKEGPSILRIQQVVRGDSAAYFCASSRTAGGDGSPLHFGNGTRLTVT.

The rearrangement links TRBV9 to TRBJ2-2; D gene uncertain. The V gene's germline CDR1 is SGDLS and CDR2 YYNGEE. Trimming cost V 3 bases and J 3 bases, with 3 bases left between them. This CDR3 is built from 12 residues. The CDR3 DNA follows: TGTGCCAGCAGCGCGTACACCGGGGAGCTGTTTTTT. Translating it yields CASSAYTGELFF.

This clone was counted only a few times. The chain employs TRBV27 and TRBJ1-5; possibly TRBD1 for D (5 bases). This CDR3 contains 15 residues. Trimming stripped 0 bases from V and 3 bases from J, with 9 bases between. Germline V gene data show CDR1 as MNHEY and CDR2 as SMNVEV (reference sequence). DNA for the CDR3: TGTGCCAGCAGTTTATCTCCGGACACCAATCAGCCCCAGCATTTT. Its protein is CASSLSPDTNQPQHF.

The chain is built from TRBV19 and TRBJ1-3; D is uncertain. Germline V lookup: CDR1 LNHDA, CDR2 SQIVND (reference sequence). The germline V and J ends were trimmed by 10 bases and 0 bases, with 10 bases remaining between them. CDR3 size: 13 residues. CDR3 sequence (DNA): TGTGCCACCCGGACTTACTCTGGAAACACCATATATTTT. Translated, it gives CATRTYSGNTIYF.

J is TRBJ2-3 and V is TRBV7-3; D not certain. Germline loops: CDR1 SGHTA, CDR2 FQGTGA. This CDR3 is built from 14 residues. Trimming cost V 4 bases and J 5 bases, with 13 bases left between them. CDR3 coding DNA: TGTGCCAGCAGCTCCGGAGTGGACGGAGATACGCAGTATTTT. Protein: CASSSGVDGDTQYF.

This clone was seen a single time. The chain carries TRBV7-8 and TRBJ1-2; 10 bases fit TRBD1. The CDR3 length is 15 residues. Trimming took 5 bases from V and 8 from J; bases not matched to a gene: 11. Germline CDR1 is SGHVS and CDR2 is FQNEAQ. CDR3: CASSQSPRDRGGYTF. DNA for the CDR3: TGTGCCAGCAGCCAGTCCCCCCGGGACAGGGGAGGCTACACCTTC.

The chain joins TRBV7-8 to TRBJ2-1, with D unresolved. V shed 4 bases and J shed 8 bases, with 6 bases lying between them. The germline V gene has CDR1 SGHVS and CDR2 FQNEAQ. This CDR3 has 11 amino acids. CDR3 residues: CASSSLYEQFF. The CDR3 nucleotides are TGTGCCAGCAGCTCTTTATATGAGCAGTTCTTC.

A few counts support this clone. For the CDR3, the DNA is TGTGCCAGCAGCTTAGGGACGGGAGAGACCCAGTACTTC. This codes for CASSLGTGETQYF. The chain couples TRBV7-9 to TRBJ2-5; the D is unclear. The CDR3 spans 13 residues. Trimming took off 1 base at V and 4 bases at J, with 7 bases between the two ends. Per the germline V gene, CDR1 is SEHNR and CDR2 is FQNEAQ (reference sequence). Filled out from reference TRBV7-9 and TRBJ2-5, the complete variable domain reads DTGVSQNPRHKITKRGQNVTFRCDPISEHNRLYWYRQTLGQGPEFLTYFQNEAQLEKSRLLSDRFSAERPKGSFSTLEIQRTEQGDSAMYLCASSLGTGETQYFGPGTRLLVL.

The chain is built from TRBV18 and TRBJ2-3, with TRBD2 as a possible D gene (5 bases). Per germline, CDR1 KGHSH and CDR2 LQKENI. This CDR3 is built from 14 residues. V was cut by 2 bases and J by 6 bases, with 12 bases left in between. CDR3 in DNA: TGTGCCAGCTCACCAACTAGTTATTCCGATACGCAGTATTTT. Its translation is CASSPTSYSDTQYF.

The genes are TRBV6-4 and TRBJ2-6, with 9 bases that match TRBD1. The junction had 11 bases not matched to a gene; V was cut back by 5 bases and J by 0 bases. The CDR3 loop spans 19 amino acids. Germline loops: CDR1 MRHNA, CDR2 SNTAGT. The CDR3 reads CASSPLGGQGSSGANVLTF. The CDR3 DNA sequence: TGTGCCAGCAGTCCCCTGGGGGGACAGGGAAGCTCTGGGGCCAACGTCCTGACTTTC.

V usage is TRBV5-4 and J usage is TRBJ2-5, with TRBD1 matching 8 bases. The ends lost 0 bases at V and 4 bases at J; junction bases unmatched: 5. CDR1 SGHNT and CDR2 YYREEE come from the germline V gene (reference sequence). The CDR3 has 15 amino acids. The CDR3 sequence: CASSLGQGAGETQYF. CDR3 coding DNA: TGTGCCAGCAGCTTGGGGCAGGGGGCCGGAGAGACCCAGTACTTC.

CDR3 residues: CASSLLSGGRTDTQYF. The CDR3 region has the DNA TGTGCCAGCAGCTTATTAAGCGGGGGTAGGACAGATACGCAGTATTTT. The V and J genes are TRBV11-3 and TRBJ2-3, with 8 positions matching TRBD2. The CDR3 has 16 amino acids. V dropped 2 bases and J dropped 3; count of bases not matched to a gene: 7. In germline, CDR1 is SGHNT, CDR2 YENEEA.